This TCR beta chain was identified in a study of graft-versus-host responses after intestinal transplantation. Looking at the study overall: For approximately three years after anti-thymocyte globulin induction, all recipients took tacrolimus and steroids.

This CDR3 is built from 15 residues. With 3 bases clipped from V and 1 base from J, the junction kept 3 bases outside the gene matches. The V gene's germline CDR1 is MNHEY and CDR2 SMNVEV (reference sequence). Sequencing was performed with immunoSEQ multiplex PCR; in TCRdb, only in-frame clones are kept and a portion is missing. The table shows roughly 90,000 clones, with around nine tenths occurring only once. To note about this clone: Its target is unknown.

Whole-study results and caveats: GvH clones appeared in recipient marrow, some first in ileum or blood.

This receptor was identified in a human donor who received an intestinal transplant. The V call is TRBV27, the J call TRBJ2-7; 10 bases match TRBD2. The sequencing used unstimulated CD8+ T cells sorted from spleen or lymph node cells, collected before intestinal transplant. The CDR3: CASSFTSGVSYEQYF. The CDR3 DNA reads TGTGCCAGCAGTTTTACTAGCGGGGTGTCCTACGAGCAGTACTTC.